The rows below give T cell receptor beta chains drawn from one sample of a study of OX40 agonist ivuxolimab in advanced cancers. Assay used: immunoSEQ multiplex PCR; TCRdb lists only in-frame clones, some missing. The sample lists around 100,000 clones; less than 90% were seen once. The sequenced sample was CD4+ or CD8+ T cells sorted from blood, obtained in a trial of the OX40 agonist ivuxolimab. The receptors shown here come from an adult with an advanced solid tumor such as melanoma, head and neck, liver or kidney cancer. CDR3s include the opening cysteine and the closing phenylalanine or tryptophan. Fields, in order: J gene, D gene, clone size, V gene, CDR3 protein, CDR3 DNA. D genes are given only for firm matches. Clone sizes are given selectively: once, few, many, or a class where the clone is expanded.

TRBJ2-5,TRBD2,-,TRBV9,CASSVEAGEETQYF,TGTGCCAGCAGCGTAGAAGCGGGAGAAGAGACCCAGTACTTC
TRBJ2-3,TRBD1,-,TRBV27,CASSNTGADTQYF,TGTGCCAGCAGTAACACAGGGGCAGATACGCAGTATTTT
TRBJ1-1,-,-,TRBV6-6,CASRKQGANTEAFF,TGTGCCAGCAGAAAACAGGGAGCGAACACTGAAGCTTTCTTT
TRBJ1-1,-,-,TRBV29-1,CSVAFGRAFF,TGCAGCGTTGCGTTCGGGAGGGCTTTCTTT
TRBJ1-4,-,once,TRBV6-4,CASSYITTNEKLFF,TGTGCCAGCAGTTATATCACAACTAATGAAAAACTGTTTTTT
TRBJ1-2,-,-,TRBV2,CASFELVGLGYTF,TGTGCCAGCTTTGAATTGGTAGGGCTTGGCTACACCTTC
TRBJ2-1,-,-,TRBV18,CASSPGTHSGEQFF,TGTGCCAGCTCACCAGGTACTCACAGCGGTGAGCAGTTCTTC
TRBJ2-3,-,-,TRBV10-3,CAISQGSATDTQYF,TGTGCCATCAGTCAGGGATCGGCCACAGATACGCAGTATTTT
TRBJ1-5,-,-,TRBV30,CAWSVGGDWPQHF,TGTGCCTGGAGTGTCGGCGGGGACTGGCCCCAGCATTTT
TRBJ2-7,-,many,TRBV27,CASSAQLHRYEQYF,TGTGCCAGCAGCGCCCAGCTACACCGCTACGAGCAGTACTTC
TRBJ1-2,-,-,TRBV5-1,CASRPSWGSNYGYTF,TGCGCCAGCAGACCGTCGTGGGGGTCTAACTATGGCTACACCTTC
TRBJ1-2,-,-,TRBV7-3,CASSPGGLGYGYTF,TGTGCCAGCAGCCCGGGTGGCCTCGGCTATGGCTACACCTTC
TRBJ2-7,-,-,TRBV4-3,CASSQDIPYEQYF,TGCGCCAGCAGCCAAGATATTCCCTACGAGCAGTACTTC
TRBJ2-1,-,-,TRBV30,CAWSVVDNEQFF,TGTGCCTGGAGTGTTGTAGACAATGAGCAGTTCTTC
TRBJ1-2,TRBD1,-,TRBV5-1,CASSWTGQGNYGYTF,TGCGCCAGCAGCTGGACAGGCCAAGGTAACTATGGCTACACCTTC
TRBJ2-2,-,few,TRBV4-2,CASSQDLAVNTGELFF,TGTGCCAGCAGCCAAGATTTAGCGGTGAACACCGGGGAGCTGTTTTTT
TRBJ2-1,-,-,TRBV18,CASSRAGSGTNEQFF,TGTGCCAGCTCAAGGGCGGGAAGTGGAACCAATGAGCAGTTCTTC
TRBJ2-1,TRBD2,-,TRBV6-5,CASRLTSGRRNEQFF,TGTGCCAGCAGGTTGACTAGCGGGAGGAGGAATGAGCAGTTCTTC
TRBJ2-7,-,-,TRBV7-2,CASSLGTADPRYEQYF,TGTGCCAGCAGCTTAGGGACGGCGGACCCCCGGTACGAGCAGTACTTC
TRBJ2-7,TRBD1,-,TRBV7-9,CASSSGQGNNYEQYF,TGTGCCAGCAGCTCGGGACAGGGTAACAACTACGAGCAGTACTTC
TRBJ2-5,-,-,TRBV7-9,CASSLGDATQYF,TGTGCCAGCAGCTTAGGGGATGCGACCCAGTACTTC
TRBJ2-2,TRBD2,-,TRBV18,CASSPPAGVNTGELFF,TGTGCCAGCTCACCCCCAGCGGGGGTGAACACCGGGGAGCTGTTTTTT
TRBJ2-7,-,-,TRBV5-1,CASSLGTGTNGNYEQYF,TGCGCCAGCAGCTTGGGAACCGGGACGAATGGAAACTACGAGCAGTACTTC